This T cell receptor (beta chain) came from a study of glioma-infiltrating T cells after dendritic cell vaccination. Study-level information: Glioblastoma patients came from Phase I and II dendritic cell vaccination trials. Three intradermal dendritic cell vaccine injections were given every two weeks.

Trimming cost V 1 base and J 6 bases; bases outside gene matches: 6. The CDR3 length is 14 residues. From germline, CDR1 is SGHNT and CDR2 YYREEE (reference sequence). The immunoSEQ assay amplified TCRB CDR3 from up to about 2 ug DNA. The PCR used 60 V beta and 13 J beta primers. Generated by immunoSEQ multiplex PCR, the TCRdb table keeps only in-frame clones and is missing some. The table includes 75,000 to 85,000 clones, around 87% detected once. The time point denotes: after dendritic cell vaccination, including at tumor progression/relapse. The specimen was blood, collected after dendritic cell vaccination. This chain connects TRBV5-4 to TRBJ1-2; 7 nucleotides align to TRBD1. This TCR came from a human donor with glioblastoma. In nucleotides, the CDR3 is TGTGCCAGCAGCTTGCGAGAGGGGGCAAATGGCTACACCTTC. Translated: CASSLREGANGYTF.